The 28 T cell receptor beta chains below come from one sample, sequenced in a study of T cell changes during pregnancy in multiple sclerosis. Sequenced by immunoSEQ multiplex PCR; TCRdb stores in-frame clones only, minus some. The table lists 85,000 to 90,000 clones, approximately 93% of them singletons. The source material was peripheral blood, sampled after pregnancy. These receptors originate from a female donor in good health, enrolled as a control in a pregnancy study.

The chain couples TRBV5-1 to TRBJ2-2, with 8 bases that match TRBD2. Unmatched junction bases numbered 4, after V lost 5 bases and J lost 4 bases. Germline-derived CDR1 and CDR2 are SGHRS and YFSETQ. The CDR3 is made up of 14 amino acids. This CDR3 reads CASRPTSATGELFF. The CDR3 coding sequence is TGCGCCAGCAGACCGACTAGCGCCACCGGGGAGCTGTTTTTT.

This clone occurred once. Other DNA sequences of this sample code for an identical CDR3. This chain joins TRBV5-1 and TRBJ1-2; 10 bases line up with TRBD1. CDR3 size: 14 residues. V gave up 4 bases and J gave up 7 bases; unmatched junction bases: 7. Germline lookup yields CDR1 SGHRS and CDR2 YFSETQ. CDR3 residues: CASSSGQGEGGYTF. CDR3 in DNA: TGCGCCAGCAGCAGTGGACAGGGGGAGGGTGGCTACACCTTC.

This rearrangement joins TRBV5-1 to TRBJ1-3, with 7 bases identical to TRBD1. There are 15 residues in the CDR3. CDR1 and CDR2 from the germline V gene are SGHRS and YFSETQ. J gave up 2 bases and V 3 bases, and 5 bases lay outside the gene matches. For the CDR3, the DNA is TGCGCCAGCAGCTCGACAGGGATGGCTGGAAACACCATATATTTT. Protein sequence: CASSSTGMAGNTIYF. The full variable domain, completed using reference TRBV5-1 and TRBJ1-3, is KAGVTQTPRYLIKTRGQQVTLSCSPISGHRSVSWYQQTPGQGLQFLFEYFSETQRNKGNFPGRFSGRQFSNSRSEMNVSTLELGDSALYLCASSSTGMAGNTIYFGEGSWLTVV.

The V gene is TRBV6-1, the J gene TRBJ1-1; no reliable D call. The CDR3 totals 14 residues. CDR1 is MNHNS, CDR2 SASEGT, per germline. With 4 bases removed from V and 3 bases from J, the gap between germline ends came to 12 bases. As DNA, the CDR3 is TGTGCCAGCAGTGGACTGATTCAGTACACTGAAGCTTTCTTT. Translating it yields CASSGLIQYTEAFF.

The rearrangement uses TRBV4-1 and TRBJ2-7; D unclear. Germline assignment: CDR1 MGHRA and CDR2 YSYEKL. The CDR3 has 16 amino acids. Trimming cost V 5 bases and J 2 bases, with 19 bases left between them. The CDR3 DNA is TGCGCCAGCAGCGTAAATACAGCCTCCGAGCCCTACGAGCAGTACTTC. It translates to CASSVNTASEPYEQYF.

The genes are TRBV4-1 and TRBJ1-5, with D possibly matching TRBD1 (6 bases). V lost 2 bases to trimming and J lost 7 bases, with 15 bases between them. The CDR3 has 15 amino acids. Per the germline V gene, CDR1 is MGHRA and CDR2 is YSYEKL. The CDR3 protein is CASSQPGASGQPQHF. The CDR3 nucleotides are TGCGCCAGCAGCCAACCAGGGGCGTCCGGACAGCCCCAGCATTTT.

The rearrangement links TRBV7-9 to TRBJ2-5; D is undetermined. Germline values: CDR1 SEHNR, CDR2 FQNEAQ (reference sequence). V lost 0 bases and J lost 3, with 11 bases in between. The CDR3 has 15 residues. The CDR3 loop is CASSLARDFKETQYF. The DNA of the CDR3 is TGTGCCAGCAGCTTAGCGCGTGACTTTAAAGAGACCCAGTACTTC.

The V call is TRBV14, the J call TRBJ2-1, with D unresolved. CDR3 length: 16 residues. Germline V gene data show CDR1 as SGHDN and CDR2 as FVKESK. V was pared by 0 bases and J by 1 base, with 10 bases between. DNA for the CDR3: TGTGCCAGCAGCCAAGAGATCGCGATTTCCTACAATGAGCAGTTCTTC. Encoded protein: CASSQEIAISYNEQFF. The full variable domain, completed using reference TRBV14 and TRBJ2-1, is EAGVTQFPSHSVIEKGQTVTLRCDPISGHDNLYWYRRVMGKEIKFLLHFVKESKQDESGMPNNRFLAERTGGTYSTLKVQPAELEDSGVYFCASSQEIAISYNEQFFGPGTRLTVL.

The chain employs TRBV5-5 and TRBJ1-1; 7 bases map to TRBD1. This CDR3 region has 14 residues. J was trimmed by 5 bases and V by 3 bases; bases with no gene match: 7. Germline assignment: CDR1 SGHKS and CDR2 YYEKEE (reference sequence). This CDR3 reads CASSSTGSGTEAFF. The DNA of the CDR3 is TGTGCCAGCAGCTCGACAGGGTCAGGAACTGAAGCTTTCTTT.

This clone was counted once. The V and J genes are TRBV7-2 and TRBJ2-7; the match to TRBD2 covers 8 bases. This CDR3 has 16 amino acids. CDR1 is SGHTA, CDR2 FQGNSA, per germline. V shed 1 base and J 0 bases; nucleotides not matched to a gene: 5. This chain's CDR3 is CASSLVSGSPSYEQYF. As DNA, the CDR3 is TGTGCCAGCAGCTTAGTCAGCGGGAGCCCCTCCTACGAGCAGTACTTC.

The CDR3 bases are TGTGCCTGGGGCCGCGCGGGGGCAAGTCAGCCCCAGCATTTT. Its translation is CAWGRAGASQPQHF. The chain carries TRBV30 and TRBJ1-5; D may be TRBD1 (6 bases). The germline gives CDR1 GTSNPN, CDR2 SVGIG (reference sequence). The CDR3 sequence is 14 residues long. V shed 5 bases and J shed 6 bases, with 17 bases lying between them.

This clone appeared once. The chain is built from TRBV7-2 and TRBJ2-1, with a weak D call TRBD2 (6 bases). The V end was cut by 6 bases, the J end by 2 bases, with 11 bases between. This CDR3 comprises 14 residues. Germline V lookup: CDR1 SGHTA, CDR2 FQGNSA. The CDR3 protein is CASSRGGAYNEQFF. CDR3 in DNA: TGTGCCAGCAGTCGCGGAGGGGCCTACAATGAGCAGTTCTTC.

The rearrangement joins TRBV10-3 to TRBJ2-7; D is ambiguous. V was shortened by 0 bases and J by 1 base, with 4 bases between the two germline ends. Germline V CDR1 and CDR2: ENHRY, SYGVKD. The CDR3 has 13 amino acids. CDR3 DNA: TGTGCCATCAGTGAGTCGACTTCCTACGAGCAGTACTTC. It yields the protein CAISESTSYEQYF.

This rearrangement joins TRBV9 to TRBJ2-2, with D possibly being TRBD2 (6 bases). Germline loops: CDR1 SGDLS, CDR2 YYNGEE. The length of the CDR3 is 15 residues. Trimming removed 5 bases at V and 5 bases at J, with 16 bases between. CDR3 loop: CASRAGTGGTGELFF. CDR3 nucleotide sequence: TGTGCCAGCAGGGCCGGGACTGGCGGTACCGGGGAGCTGTTTTTT.

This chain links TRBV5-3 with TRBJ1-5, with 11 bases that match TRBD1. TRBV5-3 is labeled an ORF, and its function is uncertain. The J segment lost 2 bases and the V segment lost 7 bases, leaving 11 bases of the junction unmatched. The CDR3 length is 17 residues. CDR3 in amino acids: CARLTGTGGFGNQPQHF. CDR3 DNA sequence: TGTGCCAGATTAACCGGGACAGGGGGTTTCGGCAATCAGCCCCAGCATTTT.

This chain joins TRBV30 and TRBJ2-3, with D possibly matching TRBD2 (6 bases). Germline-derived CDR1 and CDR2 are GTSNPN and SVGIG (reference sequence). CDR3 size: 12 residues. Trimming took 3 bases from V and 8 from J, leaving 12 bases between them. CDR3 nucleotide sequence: TGTGCCTGGAGCCCCGGCGGGGCTACGCAGTATTTT. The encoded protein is CAWSPGGATQYF.

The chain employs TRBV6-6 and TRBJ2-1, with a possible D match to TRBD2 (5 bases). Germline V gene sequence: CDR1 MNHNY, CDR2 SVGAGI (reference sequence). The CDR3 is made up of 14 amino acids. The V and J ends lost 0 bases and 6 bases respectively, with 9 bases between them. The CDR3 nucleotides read TGTGCCAGCAGTTACTCAGAGCGGCTCAATGAGCAGTTCTTC. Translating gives CASSYSERLNEQFF.

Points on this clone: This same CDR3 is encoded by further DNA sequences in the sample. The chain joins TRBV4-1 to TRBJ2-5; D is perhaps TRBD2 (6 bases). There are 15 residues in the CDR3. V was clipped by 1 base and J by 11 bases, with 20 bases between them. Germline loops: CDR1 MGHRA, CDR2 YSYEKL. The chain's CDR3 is CASSQGTGEFGTQYF. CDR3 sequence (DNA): TGCGCCAGCAGCCAAGGGACTGGGGAGTTCGGGACTCAGTACTTC.

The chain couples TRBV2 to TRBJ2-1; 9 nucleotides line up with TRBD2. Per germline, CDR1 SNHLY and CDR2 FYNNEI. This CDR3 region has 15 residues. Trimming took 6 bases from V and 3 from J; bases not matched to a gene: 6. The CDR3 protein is CASRRGLADYNEQFF. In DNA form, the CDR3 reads TGTGCCAGCAGACGGGGACTAGCAGACTACAATGAGCAGTTCTTC.

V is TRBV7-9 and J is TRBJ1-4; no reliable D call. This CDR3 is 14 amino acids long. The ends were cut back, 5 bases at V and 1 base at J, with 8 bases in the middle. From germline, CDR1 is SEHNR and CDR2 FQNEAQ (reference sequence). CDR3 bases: TGTGCCAGCAGCGCAGAAGAAACTAATGAAAAACTGTTTTTT. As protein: CASSAEETNEKLFF.

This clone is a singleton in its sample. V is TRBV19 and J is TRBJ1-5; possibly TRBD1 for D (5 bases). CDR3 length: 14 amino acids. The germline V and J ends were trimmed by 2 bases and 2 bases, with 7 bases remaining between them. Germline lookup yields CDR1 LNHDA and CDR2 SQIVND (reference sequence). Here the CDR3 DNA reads TGTGCCAGTAGTATACAAGGGGGCAATCAGCCCCAGCATTTT. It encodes CASSIQGGNQPQHF.

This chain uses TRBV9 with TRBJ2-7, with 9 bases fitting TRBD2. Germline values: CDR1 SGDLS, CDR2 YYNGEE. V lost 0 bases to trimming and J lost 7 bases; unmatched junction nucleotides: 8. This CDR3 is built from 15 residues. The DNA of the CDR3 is TGTGCCAGCAGCGTAGGCGCGGGAGGGCCGGAGGAGCAGTACTTC. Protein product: CASSVGAGGPEEQYF.

The CDR3 sequence is CAISERGPTGWDTEAFF. The CDR3 DNA sequence: TGTGCCATCAGTGAAAGGGGCCCAACAGGGTGGGACACTGAAGCTTTCTTT. The chain employs TRBV10-3 and TRBJ1-1, with D possibly matching TRBD1 (6 bases). The CDR3 has 17 amino acids. Germline V CDR1 and CDR2: ENHRY, SYGVKD. V was trimmed by 3 bases and J by 3 bases, leaving 20 bases between them.

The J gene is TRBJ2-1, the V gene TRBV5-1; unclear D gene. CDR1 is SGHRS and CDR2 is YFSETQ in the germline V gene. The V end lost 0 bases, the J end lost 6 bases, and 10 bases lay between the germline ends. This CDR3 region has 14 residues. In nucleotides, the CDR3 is TGCGCCAGCAGCTTGGACCCCTCGGTCAATGAGCAGTTCTTC. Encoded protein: CASSLDPSVNEQFF.

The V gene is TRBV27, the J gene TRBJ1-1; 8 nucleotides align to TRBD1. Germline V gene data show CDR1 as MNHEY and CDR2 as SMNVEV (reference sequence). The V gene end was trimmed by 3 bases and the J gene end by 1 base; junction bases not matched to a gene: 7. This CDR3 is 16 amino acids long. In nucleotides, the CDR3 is TGTGCCAGCAGTTTCTCGGCCGGGACAGGGAACACTGAAGCTTTCTTT. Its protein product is CASSFSAGTGNTEAFF.

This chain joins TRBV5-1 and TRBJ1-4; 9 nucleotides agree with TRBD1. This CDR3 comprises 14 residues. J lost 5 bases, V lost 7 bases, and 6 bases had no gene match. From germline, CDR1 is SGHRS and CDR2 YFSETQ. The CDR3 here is CASGQDRGNEKLFF. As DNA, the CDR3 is TGCGCCAGCGGACAAGACAGGGGGAATGAAAAACTGTTTTTT.

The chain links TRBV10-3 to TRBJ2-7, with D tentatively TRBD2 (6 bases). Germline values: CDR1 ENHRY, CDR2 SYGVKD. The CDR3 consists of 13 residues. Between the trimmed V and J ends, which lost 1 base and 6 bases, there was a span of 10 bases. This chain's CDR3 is CAISEWGEAEQYF. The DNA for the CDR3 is TGTGCCATCAGTGAGTGGGGGGAGGCCGAGCAGTACTTC.

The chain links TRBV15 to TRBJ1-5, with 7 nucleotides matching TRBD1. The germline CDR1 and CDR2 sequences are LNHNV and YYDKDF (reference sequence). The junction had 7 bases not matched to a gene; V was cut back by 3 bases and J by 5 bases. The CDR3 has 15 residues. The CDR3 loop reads CATSSEGTDYQPQHF. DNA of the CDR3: TGTGCCACCAGCAGCGAAGGGACAGACTATCAGCCCCAGCATTTT.